The present entry profiles one T cell receptor (beta chain) with its context. Libraries were prepared by immunoSEQ multiplex PCR; TCRdb keeps only in-frame clonotypes and omits some of them. The table has about 71,000 clones, over 85% seen once. This record belongs to a study of control samples from healthy donors and cancer patients. Trimming removed 4 bases from V and 2 bases from J; junction bases left unmatched: 7. Per germline, CDR1 MGHRA and CDR2 YSYEKL. This CDR3 spans 15 amino acids. The V call is TRBV4-1, the J call TRBJ2-5; TRBD1 matches 7 bases. The TCR was taken from a man in his 60s with lung cancer. Specimen: PBMCs. In DNA form, the CDR3 reads TGCGCCAGCAGCCCAGTCGGGACAGTTCAAGAGACCCAGTACTTC. Residues: CASSPVGTVQETQYF.